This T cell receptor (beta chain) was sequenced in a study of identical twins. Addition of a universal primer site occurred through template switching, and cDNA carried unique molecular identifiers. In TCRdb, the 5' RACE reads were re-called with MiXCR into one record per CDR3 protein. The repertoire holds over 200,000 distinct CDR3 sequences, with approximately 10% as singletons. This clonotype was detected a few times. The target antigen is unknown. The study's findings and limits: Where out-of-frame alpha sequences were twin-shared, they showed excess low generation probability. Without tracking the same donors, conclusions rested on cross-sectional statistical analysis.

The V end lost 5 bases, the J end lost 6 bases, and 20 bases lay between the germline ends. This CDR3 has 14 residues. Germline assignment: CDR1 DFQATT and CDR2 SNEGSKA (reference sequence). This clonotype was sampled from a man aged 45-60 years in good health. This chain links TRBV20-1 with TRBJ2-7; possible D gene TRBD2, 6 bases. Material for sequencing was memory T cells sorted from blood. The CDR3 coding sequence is TGCAGTGCTCCCTATCGGCGCGGGGCCGGCGAGCAGTACTTC. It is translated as CSAPYRRGAGEQYF.